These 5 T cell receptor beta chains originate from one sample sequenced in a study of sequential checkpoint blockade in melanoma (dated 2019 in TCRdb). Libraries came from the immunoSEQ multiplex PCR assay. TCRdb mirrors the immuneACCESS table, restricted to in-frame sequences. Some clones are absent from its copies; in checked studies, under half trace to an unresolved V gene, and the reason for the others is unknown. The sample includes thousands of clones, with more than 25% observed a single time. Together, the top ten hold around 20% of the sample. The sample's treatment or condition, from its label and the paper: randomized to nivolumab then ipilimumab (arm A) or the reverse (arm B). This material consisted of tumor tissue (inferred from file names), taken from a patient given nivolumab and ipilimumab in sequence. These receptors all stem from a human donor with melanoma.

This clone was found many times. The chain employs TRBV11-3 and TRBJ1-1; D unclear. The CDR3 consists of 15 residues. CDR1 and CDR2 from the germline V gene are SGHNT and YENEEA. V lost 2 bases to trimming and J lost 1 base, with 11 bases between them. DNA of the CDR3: TGTGCCAGCAGCTTAAAACTAGGAGGGAACACTGAAGCTTTCTTT. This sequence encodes CASSLKLGGNTEAFF.

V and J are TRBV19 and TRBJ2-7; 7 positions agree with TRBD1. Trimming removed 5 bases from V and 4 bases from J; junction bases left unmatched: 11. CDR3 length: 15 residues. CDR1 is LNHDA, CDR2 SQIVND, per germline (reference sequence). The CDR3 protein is CASSLTGSGPYEQYF. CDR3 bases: TGTGCCAGTAGTTTGACAGGGTCGGGACCTTACGAGCAGTACTTC. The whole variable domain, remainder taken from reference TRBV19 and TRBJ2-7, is DGGITQSPKYLFRKEGQNVTLSCEQNLNHDAMYWYRQDPGQGLRLIYYSQIVNDFQKGDIAEGYSVSREKKESFPLTVTSAQKNPTAFYLCASSLTGSGPYEQYFGPGTRLTVT.

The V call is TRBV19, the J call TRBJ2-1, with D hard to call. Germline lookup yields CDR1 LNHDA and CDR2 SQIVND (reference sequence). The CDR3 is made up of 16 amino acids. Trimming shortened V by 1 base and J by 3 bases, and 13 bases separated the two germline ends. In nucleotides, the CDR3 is TGTGCCAGTAGTATAGTACGGATTCCGGGCTACAATGAGCAGTTCTTC. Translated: CASSIVRIPGYNEQFF. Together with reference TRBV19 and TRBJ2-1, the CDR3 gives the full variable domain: DGGITQSPKYLFRKEGQNVTLSCEQNLNHDAMYWYRQDPGQGLRLIYYSQIVNDFQKGDIAEGYSVSREKKESFPLTVTSAQKNPTAFYLCASSIVRIPGYNEQFFGPGTRLTVL.

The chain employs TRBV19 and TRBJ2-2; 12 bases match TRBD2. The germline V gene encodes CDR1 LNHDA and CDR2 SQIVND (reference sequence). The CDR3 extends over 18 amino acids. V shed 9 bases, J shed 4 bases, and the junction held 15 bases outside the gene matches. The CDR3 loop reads CARAAGTSGPVSTGELFF. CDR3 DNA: TGTGCCAGAGCTGCCGGGACTAGCGGGCCTGTCAGCACCGGGGAGCTGTTTTTT. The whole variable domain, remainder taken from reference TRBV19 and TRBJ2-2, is DGGITQSPKYLFRKEGQNVTLSCEQNLNHDAMYWYRQDPGQGLRLIYYSQIVNDFQKGDIAEGYSVSREKKESFPLTVTSAQKNPTAFYLCARAAGTSGPVSTGELFFGEGSRLTVL.

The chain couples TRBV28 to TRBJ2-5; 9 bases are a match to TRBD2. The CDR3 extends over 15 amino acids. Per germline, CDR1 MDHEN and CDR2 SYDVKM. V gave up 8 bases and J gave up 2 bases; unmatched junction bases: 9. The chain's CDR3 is CASSAGGPGQETQYF. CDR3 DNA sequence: TGTGCCAGCTCTGCGGGAGGGCCTGGGCAAGAGACCCAGTACTTC.